This TCR beta chain was captured by sequencing in a study of OX40 agonist ivuxolimab in advanced cancers. Study-level background: Given to patients was ivuxolimab, an agonistic anti-OX40 (CD134) antibody. Partial response was recorded in three patients: one hepatocellular carcinoma and two cutaneous melanoma cases.

The CDR3 runs 15 residues. V shed 4 bases and J 5 bases; nucleotides not matched to a gene: 5. Looked up from germline, CDR1 is SGHTA and CDR2 is FQGNSA. With regard to this clone: No antigen is known for it.

Findings of the study overall: Clonal expansion was seen in CD4+ and CD8+ blood T cells by week 6 at 0.1 to 3.0 mg/kg. Near-lowest levels of clonal expansion characterized partial responders at 0.1-3.0 mg/kg.

Sequencing used immunoSEQ multiplex PCR; TCRdb keeps in-frame clones, though not all of them. The sample has roughly 62,000 clones, 75% to 90% seen once. This sequence joins TRBV7-2 and TRBJ2-1, with TRBD2 identical over 10 bases. The sample consisted of CD4+ or CD8+ T cells sorted from blood, taken in a trial of the OX40 agonist ivuxolimab. This TCR derives from an adult with an advanced solid tumor such as melanoma, head and neck, liver or kidney cancer. The CDR3 sequence: CASSSRLAGNNEQFF. CDR3 bases: TGTGCCAGCAGCTCAAGACTAGCGGGTAACAATGAGCAGTTCTTC.